Listed below are T cell receptor beta chains from one sample, sequenced in a study of T cells in localized non-small cell lung cancer. TCRdb's copy holds only in-frame clones and misses some; the assay was immunoSEQ multiplex PCR. The repertoire holds tens of thousands of clones, with 91% as singletons. The sample consisted of PBMCs, taken before any cancer treatment. These TCRs come from a woman aged 35 to 70 with stage II lung adenocarcinoma. CDR3s include the opening cysteine and the closing phenylalanine or tryptophan. Each record gives: D gene, clone size, V gene, J gene, CDR3 protein, CDR3 DNA. The D gene is left open where the match is weak. Expanded clones are given a class, and other clones once, few, many or no size at all.

d_gene: TRBD2; abundance: NA; v_gene: TRBV4-2; j_gene: TRBJ2-7; CDR3aa: CASSQEVGGREQYF; CDR3nt: TGTGCCAGCAGCCAAGAGGTGGGGGGGAGGGAGCAGTACTTC
d_gene: TRBD2; abundance: NA; v_gene: TRBV10-3; j_gene: TRBJ2-1; CDR3aa: CASGGGGSGYNEQFF; CDR3nt: TGTGCCAGCGGGGGAGGCGGGAGCGGCTACAATGAGCAGTTCTTC
d_gene: NA; abundance: NA; v_gene: TRBV7-7; j_gene: TRBJ2-5; CDR3aa: CASSLYGTSGGETQYF; CDR3nt: TGTGCCAGCAGCCTATATGGGACGTCAGGTGGAGAGACCCAGTACTTC
d_gene: NA; abundance: NA; v_gene: TRBV28; j_gene: TRBJ1-5; CDR3aa: CASSLRGWGNQPQHF; CDR3nt: TGTGCCAGCAGTTTGAGGGGGTGGGGCAATCAGCCCCAGCATTTT
d_gene: NA; abundance: NA; v_gene: TRBV7-2; j_gene: TRBJ1-1; CDR3aa: CASSPRAGIMNTEAFF; CDR3nt: TGTGCCAGCAGCCCTCGGGCAGGGATTATGAACACTGAAGCTTTCTTT
d_gene: NA; abundance: NA; v_gene: TRBV11-2; j_gene: TRBJ2-7; CDR3aa: CASSYIGYQPTYEQYF; CDR3nt: TGTGCCAGCAGTTACATAGGGTACCAACCGACCTACGAGCAGTACTTC
d_gene: TRBD2; abundance: NA; v_gene: TRBV5-1; j_gene: TRBJ2-7; CDR3aa: CASSLSGISYEQYF; CDR3nt: TGCGCCAGCAGCTTGAGCGGGATATCCTACGAGCAGTACTTC
d_gene: TRBD2; abundance: NA; v_gene: TRBV7-9; j_gene: TRBJ2-2; CDR3aa: CASSSGLAGDAGELFF; CDR3nt: TGTGCCAGCAGCTCGGGACTAGCGGGAGACGCCGGGGAGCTGTTTTTT
d_gene: NA; abundance: once; v_gene: TRBV9; j_gene: TRBJ2-1; CDR3aa: CASSLRGSSYNEQFF; CDR3nt: TGTGCCAGCAGCCTCAGAGGGAGCTCCTACAATGAGCAGTTCTTC
d_gene: NA; abundance: once; v_gene: TRBV5-1; j_gene: TRBJ1-1; CDR3aa: CASWGDTEAFF; CDR3nt: TGCGCTTCGTGGGGAGACACTGAAGCTTTCTTT
d_gene: TRBD1; abundance: NA; v_gene: TRBV19; j_gene: TRBJ1-1; CDR3aa: CASSIKYGQVHEAFF; CDR3nt: TGTGCCAGTAGTATAAAATACGGACAGGTCCATGAAGCTTTCTTT
d_gene: NA; abundance: NA; v_gene: TRBV7-7; j_gene: TRBJ2-5; CDR3aa: CASSIGPTLGSIQYF; CDR3nt: TGTGCCAGCAGTATCGGACCCACCCTAGGATCGATCCAGTACTTC
d_gene: NA; abundance: NA; v_gene: TRBV19; j_gene: TRBJ1-3; CDR3aa: CASSRGSGNTIYF; CDR3nt: TGTGCCAGTAGTCGAGGATCTGGAAACACCATATATTTT
d_gene: NA; abundance: NA; v_gene: TRBV5-4; j_gene: TRBJ2-7; CDR3aa: CASSQSSYEQYF; CDR3nt: TGTGCCAGCAGCCAAAGCTCCTACGAGCAGTACTTC
d_gene: NA; abundance: NA; v_gene: TRBV19; j_gene: TRBJ1-1; CDR3aa: CASSIRDLLGEAFF; CDR3nt: TGTGCCAGTAGTATACGGGACCTCCTAGGGGAAGCTTTCTTT
d_gene: NA; abundance: NA; v_gene: TRBV6-1; j_gene: TRBJ1-1; CDR3aa: CASTGGNTEAFF; CDR3nt: TGTGCCAGCACCGGGGGGAACACTGAAGCTTTCTTT
d_gene: TRBD1; abundance: NA; v_gene: TRBV6-5; j_gene: TRBJ1-4; CDR3aa: CASRDRGGDEKLFF; CDR3nt: TGTGCCAGCAGGGACAGGGGCGGCGATGAAAAACTGTTTTTT
d_gene: NA; abundance: NA; v_gene: TRBV5-4; j_gene: TRBJ2-3; CDR3aa: CASSLEAAGADTQYF; CDR3nt: TGTGCCAGCAGCTTGGAGGCCGCAGGGGCAGATACGCAGTATTTT
d_gene: NA; abundance: NA; v_gene: TRBV10-2; j_gene: TRBJ2-3; CDR3aa: CASNGGTDTQYF; CDR3nt: TGCGCCAGCAACGGGGGCACAGATACGCAGTATTTT
d_gene: NA; abundance: NA; v_gene: TRBV28; j_gene: TRBJ2-2; CDR3aa: CASGDQVGELFF; CDR3nt: TGTGCCAGCGGGGACCAGGTCGGGGAGCTGTTTTTT
d_gene: NA; abundance: NA; v_gene: TRBV7-8; j_gene: TRBJ2-7; CDR3aa: CASSPRTEISYEQYF; CDR3nt: TGTGCCAGCAGCCCCAGGACAGAAATCTCCTACGAGCAGTACTTC
d_gene: NA; abundance: NA; v_gene: TRBV7-9; j_gene: TRBJ2-5; CDR3aa: CASSLAGGAETQYF; CDR3nt: TGTGCCAGCAGCTTAGCGGGGGGCGCGGAGACCCAGTACTTC
d_gene: TRBD1; abundance: NA; v_gene: TRBV28; j_gene: TRBJ2-7; CDR3aa: CASSPGTGPYEQYF; CDR3nt: TGTGCCAGCAGCCCCGGGACAGGGCCCTACGAGCAGTACTTC
d_gene: TRBD2; abundance: NA; v_gene: TRBV5-6; j_gene: TRBJ2-1; CDR3aa: CASTHPGTSVADEQFF; CDR3nt: TGTGCCAGCACCCATCCCGGGACTAGCGTTGCTGATGAGCAGTTCTTC
d_gene: NA; abundance: NA; v_gene: TRBV14; j_gene: TRBJ2-3; CDR3aa: CASSQDQVQDTQYF; CDR3nt: TGTGCCAGCAGCCAAGACCAGGTTCAAGATACGCAGTATTTT
d_gene: NA; abundance: NA; v_gene: TRBV19; j_gene: TRBJ1-5; CDR3aa: CASRLDTSLNQPQHF; CDR3nt: TGTGCCAGTAGATTGGACACGTCCCTCAATCAGCCCCAGCATTTT
d_gene: NA; abundance: NA; v_gene: TRBV18; j_gene: TRBJ2-5; CDR3aa: CASSPGGSSQETQYF; CDR3nt: TGTGCCAGCTCACCAGGGGGCAGCTCCCAAGAGACCCAGTACTTC
d_gene: TRBD1; abundance: NA; v_gene: TRBV5-8; j_gene: TRBJ1-1; CDR3aa: CASRGTGYTEAFF; CDR3nt: TGTGCCAGCAGAGGGACAGGGTACACTGAAGCTTTCTTT
d_gene: NA; abundance: NA; v_gene: TRBV2; j_gene: TRBJ2-7; CDR3aa: CASRGVEAGQYEQYF; CDR3nt: TGTGCCAGCAGGGGGGTGGAAGCGGGCCAATACGAGCAGTACTTC
d_gene: NA; abundance: NA; v_gene: TRBV5-1; j_gene: TRBJ1-2; CDR3aa: CASSPPRTPLSNYGYTF; CDR3nt: TGCGCCAGCAGCCCCCCCCGGACACCCTTATCCAACTATGGCTACACCTTC
d_gene: TRBD1; abundance: NA; v_gene: TRBV4-2; j_gene: TRBJ2-7; CDR3aa: CASRGGTGFGEQYF; CDR3nt: TGTGCCAGCAGGGGAGGGACAGGGTTTGGCGAGCAGTACTTC
d_gene: NA; abundance: NA; v_gene: TRBV7-2; j_gene: TRBJ1-1; CDR3aa: CASTDMVQTEAFF; CDR3nt: TGTGCCAGCACCGATATGGTTCAGACTGAAGCTTTCTTT
d_gene: TRBD1; abundance: few; v_gene: TRBV27; j_gene: TRBJ1-6; CDR3aa: CASRGQQDSSPLHF; CDR3nt: TGTGCCAGCAGGGGACAGCAGGACTCCTCACCCCTCCACTTT
d_gene: NA; abundance: NA; v_gene: TRBV5-6; j_gene: TRBJ1-1; CDR3aa: CASSSGRVVGTEAFF; CDR3nt: TGTGCCAGCAGCTCCGGTCGGGTCGTCGGAACTGAAGCTTTCTTT
d_gene: NA; abundance: NA; v_gene: TRBV19; j_gene: TRBJ1-1; CDR3aa: CASSIDRARGQKAFF; CDR3nt: TGTGCCAGTAGTATAGACCGTGCGAGGGGTCAGAAAGCTTTCTTT
d_gene: NA; abundance: NA; v_gene: TRBV7-3; j_gene: TRBJ1-2; CDR3aa: CASSLTASTYGYTF; CDR3nt: TGTGCCAGCAGCTTAACTGCATCGACCTATGGCTACACCTTC
d_gene: NA; abundance: NA; v_gene: TRBV4-2; j_gene: TRBJ1-2; CDR3aa: CASSQGGNYGYTF; CDR3nt: TGTGCCAGCAGCCAGGGGGGGAACTATGGCTACACCTTC
d_gene: TRBD2; abundance: NA; v_gene: TRBV5-1; j_gene: TRBJ2-5; CDR3aa: CASSLAGGRQETQYF; CDR3nt: TGCGCCAGCAGCTTGGCGGGGGGGCGTCAAGAGACCCAGTACTTC
d_gene: NA; abundance: NA; v_gene: TRBV5-1; j_gene: TRBJ2-5; CDR3aa: CASSLGGQETQYF; CDR3nt: TGCGCCAGCAGCTTGGGGGGACAAGAGACCCAGTACTTC
d_gene: NA; abundance: NA; v_gene: TRBV6-5; j_gene: TRBJ2-2; CDR3aa: CASSSDYSLGELFF; CDR3nt: TGTGCCAGCAGTTCGGACTATTCTCTGGGGGAGCTGTTTTTT
d_gene: TRBD1; abundance: NA; v_gene: TRBV18; j_gene: TRBJ2-7; CDR3aa: CASSPMTGTYEQYF; CDR3nt: TGTGCCAGCTCACCAATGACAGGGACCTACGAGCAGTACTTC
d_gene: NA; abundance: NA; v_gene: TRBV2; j_gene: TRBJ1-3; CDR3aa: CASSEIKGVSGNTIYF; CDR3nt: TGTGCCAGCAGTGAAATAAAGGGAGTCTCTGGAAACACCATATATTTT
d_gene: TRBD1; abundance: NA; v_gene: TRBV7-9; j_gene: TRBJ1-2; CDR3aa: CASSPRTGGDYGYTF; CDR3nt: TGTGCCAGCAGCCCCCGGACAGGGGGGGACTATGGCTACACCTTC
d_gene: NA; abundance: NA; v_gene: TRBV19; j_gene: TRBJ2-5; CDR3aa: CASSPRQSPQETQYF; CDR3nt: TGTGCCAGTAGCCCTCGACAGTCCCCCCAAGAGACCCAGTACTTC
d_gene: TRBD1; abundance: NA; v_gene: TRBV5-1; j_gene: TRBJ2-7; CDR3aa: CASRPGTGISAYEQYF; CDR3nt: TGCGCCAGCAGACCCGGGACAGGGATTAGTGCCTACGAGCAGTACTTC
d_gene: NA; abundance: once; v_gene: TRBV7-2; j_gene: TRBJ2-2; CDR3aa: CASSFGRGHSWTGELFF; CDR3nt: TGTGCCAGCAGCTTTGGGCGGGGGCATTCCTGGACCGGGGAGCTGTTTTTT
d_gene: TRBD2; abundance: NA; v_gene: TRBV5-4; j_gene: TRBJ2-1; CDR3aa: CASSWIAGEGANEQFF; CDR3nt: TGTGCCAGCAGCTGGATAGCGGGAGAAGGGGCGAATGAGCAGTTCTTC
d_gene: NA; abundance: NA; v_gene: TRBV11-3; j_gene: TRBJ2-1; CDR3aa: CASSLEGSSYNEQFF; CDR3nt: TGTGCCAGCAGCTTAGAGGGTAGCTCCTACAATGAGCAGTTCTTC
d_gene: NA; abundance: NA; v_gene: TRBV7-6; j_gene: TRBJ2-7; CDR3aa: CASSSSATGNHEQYF; CDR3nt: TGTGCCAGCAGCTCTAGCGCGACAGGGAACCACGAGCAGTACTTC
d_gene: NA; abundance: NA; v_gene: TRBV28; j_gene: TRBJ2-1; CDR3aa: CASREQTVNNEQFF; CDR3nt: TGTGCCAGCAGGGAACAGACAGTAAACAATGAGCAGTTCTTC